This TCR beta chain was obtained from a study of cytomegalovirus exposure and HLA in healthy donors. Notes on this clone: Its antigen is not known.

Findings and limits, study-wide: Reportedly, HLA-A and HLA-B alleles of most subjects were accurately predicted from TCR beta. In a later analysis, CMV-associated beta chains were mostly HLA-associated, it appeared. Reportedly, cytomegalovirus status was diagnosed with high sensitivity and specificity.

Trimming stripped 0 bases from V and 0 bases from J, with 7 bases between. The CDR3 is made up of 15 amino acids. The germline V gene encodes CDR1 LGHNA and CDR2 YNFKEQ. Primers included in the PCR were 60 Vbeta and 13 Jbeta primers. Measured with immunoSEQ multiplex PCR; TCRdb has only the in-frame clones, and not every one. The data show roughly 130,000 clones, 8.5% seen once. This sequence originates from a man in his forties or fifties in good health and CMV-seronegative. The genes are TRBV4-2 and TRBJ2-3; no clear D gene. The sample consisted of PBMCs. The CDR3 reads CASSQDPPSTDTQYF. In DNA form, the CDR3 reads TGTGCCAGCAGCCAAGATCCCCCGAGCACAGATACGCAGTATTTT.